Each of the 7 T cell receptor beta chains below was sequenced from the same sample in a study of naive and memory T cell subsets. Two oligonucleotides, mixed equimolar, formed the beta constant-region primer covering TRBC1 and TRBC2. Nested alpha and beta constant-region primers with the SP2 primer drove four PCR rounds on ligated cDNA. TCRdb fed the UMI-ligation and nested PCR reads into MiXCR, producing one record per CDR3 protein. The sample lists 120,000 or so distinct CDR3 sequences; over 30% were seen once. The sample comprised central memory CD4+ T cells from blood. The receptor set was obtained from a human donor in good health.

In this sample, this clonotype turned up a few times. The chain uses TRBV20-1 and TRBJ2-3, with 10 bases matching TRBD2. This CDR3 has 16 amino acids. Unmatched junction bases numbered 13, after V lost 6 bases and J lost 4 bases. Germline loops: CDR1 DFQATT, CDR2 SNEGSKA (reference sequence). CDR3 amino acids: CSARGWTAGGADTQYF. The CDR3 DNA reads as TGCAGTGCCAGGGGGTGGACAGCGGGAGGGGCAGATACGCAGTATTTT.

To note about this clonotype: At one boundary the junction diverges from the germline segment, which might be a read error. This chain uses TRBV30 with TRBJ2-5; D unresolved. The CDR3 spans 14 residues. CDR1 is GTSNPN and CDR2 is SVGIG in the germline V gene (reference sequence). The CDR3 DNA is TGTGCCTGGAAAGATACCCAAACCCAAAAGACCCAGTACTTC. This codes for CAWKDTQTQKTQYF.

The CDR3 here is CASSFSQGLAGAGEQYF. The CDR3 DNA is TGTGCCAGCAGTTTTTCTCAAGGACTAGCGGGAGCGGGCGAGCAGTACTTC. The V call is TRBV28, the J call TRBJ2-7; 13 positions match TRBD2. V lost 3 bases and J lost 6; bases outside the gene matches: 11. The CDR3 totals 17 residues. Germline-derived CDR1 and CDR2 are MDHEN and SYDVKM.

This clonotype was seen only a few times. The V call is TRBV20-1, the J call TRBJ1-2; D gene ambiguous. V lost 6 bases, J lost 8 bases, and 16 bases lay in between. Germline V lookup: CDR1 DFQATT, CDR2 SNEGSKA (reference sequence). CDR3 length equals 12 residues. CDR3 protein: CSANDWREGYTF. For the CDR3, the DNA is TGCAGTGCGAACGACTGGAGGGAGGGCTACACCTTC.

The chain combines TRBV19 with TRBJ2-1, with TRBD2 matching over 9 bases. Germline CDR1 is LNHDA and CDR2 is SQIVND (reference sequence). The V and J ends lost 3 bases and 5 bases, in that order; junction bases with no gene match: 8. This CDR3 comprises 16 residues. CDR3 protein: CASSIAGLASNNEQFF. As DNA, the CDR3 is TGTGCCAGTAGTATCGCCGGACTAGCGAGTAACAATGAGCAGTTCTTC.

This clonotype was seen only a few times. The rearrangement uses TRBV12-3 or TRBV12-4 and TRBJ2-7, with no clear D. The CDR3 contains 15 residues. V lost 1 base, J lost 0 bases, and 10 bases lay in between. The CDR3 DNA is TGTGCCAGCAGTTTAGGGCGAGTGAACTCCTACGAGCAGTACTTC. This translates into CASSLGRVNSYEQYF.

This clonotype was seen at least ten times. The chain uses TRBV29-1 and TRBJ2-1; D might be TRBD2 (5 bases). V dropped 5 bases and J dropped 6 bases, with 11 bases sitting between them. Germline lookup yields CDR1 SQVTM and CDR2 ANQGSEA. The length of the CDR3 is 12 residues. The CDR3 spells CSVYREGNEQFF. The CDR3 DNA follows: TGCAGCGTTTATCGAGAGGGCAATGAGCAGTTCTTC.